Sequencing of this T cell receptor beta chain was carried out in a study of identical twins. Each CDR3 protein is one row after TCRdb ran MiXCR on the 5' RACE reads. The sample has fewer than 800,000 distinct CDR3 sequences, just over 7% seen once. The CDR3 totals 15 residues. The germline CDR1 and CDR2 sequences are LGHDT and YNNKEL (reference sequence). Trimming removed 4 bases from V and 1 base from J, with 13 bases in between. Findings of the study overall: It was cross-sectional statistical analysis, not following the same donors, that the conclusions relied on. Analyses of zero insertions could be partly confounded by invariant MAIT and iNKT cells. An excess of low generation probability was shown by twin-shared out-of-frame alpha sequences.

This clonotype has only a few counts. Its antigen is unknown. The sample was also linked to a second study, of yellow fever vaccine responses in identical twins.

This receptor was taken from a woman aged 18 to 35 in good health. Sample: PBMCs. The rearrangement links TRBV3-1 to TRBJ1-2; D gene unclear. CDR3 residues: CASSPTPSGNYGYTF. CDR3 bases: TGTGCCAGCAGCCCTACTCCGAGTGGTAACTATGGCTACACCTTC.